This TCR beta chain was identified in a study of shared clonotypes between healthy human individuals. Notes on this clone: The antigen remains unidentified.

All the donors were Caucasian adults who lived in Nashville, Tennessee. CD4+ cells yielded CD45RA+ naive and CD45RA-negative memory subsets. Findings and limits, study-wide: The study found lower generation probabilities in non-shared clonotypes than in those shared by all four donors. Generally, naive subsets (rather than memory subsets) showed larger estimated richness.

The table came from immunoSEQ multiplex PCR; TCRdb's copy has only in-frame clones and leaves some out. The profile covers 950,000 to 1,300,000 clones, with under 80% appearing a single time and approximately 1.5% taken by the ten largest. Germline CDR1 KGHSH, CDR2 LQKENI. Unmatched junction bases numbered 6, after V lost 6 bases and J lost 2 bases. The CDR3 length is 14 residues. The sequenced sample consisted of memory CD4+ T cells sorted from blood. Subset indicated: CD45RA-negative fraction. The chain combines TRBV18 with TRBJ1-2, with TRBD1 identical over 7 bases. The clonotype was recovered from a man aged 18 to 35 in good health. The CDR3 loop is CASSPGTENYGYTF. The CDR3 bases are TGTGCCAGCTCCCCCGGGACAGAAAACTATGGCTACACCTTC.